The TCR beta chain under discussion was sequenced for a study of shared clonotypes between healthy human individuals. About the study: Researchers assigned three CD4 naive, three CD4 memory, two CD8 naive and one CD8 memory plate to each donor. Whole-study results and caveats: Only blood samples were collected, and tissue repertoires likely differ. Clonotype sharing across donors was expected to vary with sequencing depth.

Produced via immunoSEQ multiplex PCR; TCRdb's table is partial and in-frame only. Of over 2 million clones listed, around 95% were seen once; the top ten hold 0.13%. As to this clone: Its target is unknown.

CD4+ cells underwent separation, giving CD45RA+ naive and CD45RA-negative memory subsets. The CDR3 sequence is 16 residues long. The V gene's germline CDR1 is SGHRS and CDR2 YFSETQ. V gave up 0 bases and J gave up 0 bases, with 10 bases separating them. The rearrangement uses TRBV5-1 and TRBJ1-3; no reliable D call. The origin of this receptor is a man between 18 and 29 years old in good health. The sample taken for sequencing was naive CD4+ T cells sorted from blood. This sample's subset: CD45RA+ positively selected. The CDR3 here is CASSLDNRGSGNTIYF. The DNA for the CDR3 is TGCGCCAGCAGCTTGGACAACCGGGGCTCTGGAAACACCATATATTTT.